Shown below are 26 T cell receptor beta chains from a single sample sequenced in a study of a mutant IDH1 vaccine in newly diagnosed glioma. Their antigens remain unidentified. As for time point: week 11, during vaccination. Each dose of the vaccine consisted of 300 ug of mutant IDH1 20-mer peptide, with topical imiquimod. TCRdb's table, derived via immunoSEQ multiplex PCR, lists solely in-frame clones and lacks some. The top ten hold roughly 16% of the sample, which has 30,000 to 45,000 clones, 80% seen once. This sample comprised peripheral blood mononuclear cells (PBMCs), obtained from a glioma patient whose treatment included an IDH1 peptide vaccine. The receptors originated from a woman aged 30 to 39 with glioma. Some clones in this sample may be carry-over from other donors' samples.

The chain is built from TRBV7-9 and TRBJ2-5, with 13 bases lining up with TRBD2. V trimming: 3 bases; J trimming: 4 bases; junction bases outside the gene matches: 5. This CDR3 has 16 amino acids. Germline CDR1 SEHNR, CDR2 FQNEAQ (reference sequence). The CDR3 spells CASSFRTSGSRETQYF. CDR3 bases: TGTGCCAGCAGCTTTAGGACTAGCGGGAGTCGAGAGACCCAGTACTTC. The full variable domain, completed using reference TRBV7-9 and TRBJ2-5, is DTGVSQNPRHKITKRGQNVTFRCDPISEHNRLYWYRQTLGQGPEFLTYFQNEAQLEKSRLLSDRFSAERPKGSFSTLEIQRTEQGDSAMYLCASSFRTSGSRETQYFGPGTRLLVL.

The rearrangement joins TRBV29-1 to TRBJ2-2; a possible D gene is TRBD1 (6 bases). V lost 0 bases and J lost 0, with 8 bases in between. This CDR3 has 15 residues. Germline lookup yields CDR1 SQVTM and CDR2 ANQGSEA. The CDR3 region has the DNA TGCAGCGTTGAAGATAGGGGGACGAACACCGGGGAGCTGTTTTTT. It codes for CSVEDRGTNTGELFF.

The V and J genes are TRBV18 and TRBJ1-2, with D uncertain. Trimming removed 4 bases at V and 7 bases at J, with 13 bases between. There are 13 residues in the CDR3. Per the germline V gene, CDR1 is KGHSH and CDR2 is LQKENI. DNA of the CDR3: TGTGCCAGCTCACTAGGGCCGGCGGGTGGCTACACCTTC. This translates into CASSLGPAGGYTF.

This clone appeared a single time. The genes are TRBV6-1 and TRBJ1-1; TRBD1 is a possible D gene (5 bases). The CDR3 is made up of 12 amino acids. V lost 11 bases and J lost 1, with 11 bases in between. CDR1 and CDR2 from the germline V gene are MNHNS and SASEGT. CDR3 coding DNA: TGTGCCGGGGGTAAGGGGAACACTGAAGCTTTCTTT. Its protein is CAGGKGNTEAFF.

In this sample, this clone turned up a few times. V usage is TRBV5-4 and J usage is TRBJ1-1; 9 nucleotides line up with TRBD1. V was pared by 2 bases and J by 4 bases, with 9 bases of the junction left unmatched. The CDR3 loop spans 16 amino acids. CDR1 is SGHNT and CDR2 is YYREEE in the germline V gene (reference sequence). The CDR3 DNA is TGTGCCAGCAGCTTTTTAGGGACAGGGAAGCCCACTGAAGCTTTCTTT. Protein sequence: CASSFLGTGKPTEAFF. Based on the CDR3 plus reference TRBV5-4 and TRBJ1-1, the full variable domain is ETGVTQSPTHLIKTRGQQVTLRCSSQSGHNTVSWYQQALGQGPQFIFQYYREEENGRGNFPPRFSGLQFPNYSSELNVNALELDDSALYLCASSFLGTGKPTEAFFGQGTRLTVV.

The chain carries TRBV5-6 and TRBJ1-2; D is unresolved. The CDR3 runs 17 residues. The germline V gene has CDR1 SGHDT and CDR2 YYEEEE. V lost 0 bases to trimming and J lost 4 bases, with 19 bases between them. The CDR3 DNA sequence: TGTGCCAGCAGCTTGGTTCGGGTAAACGGGCTGCGCTATGGCTACACCTTC. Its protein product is CASSLVRVNGLRYGYTF.

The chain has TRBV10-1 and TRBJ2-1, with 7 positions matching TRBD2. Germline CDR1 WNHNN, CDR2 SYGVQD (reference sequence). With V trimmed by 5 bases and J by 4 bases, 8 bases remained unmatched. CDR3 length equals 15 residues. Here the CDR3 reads CASSRAGVAYNEQFF. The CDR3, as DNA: TGCGCCAGCAGTCGGGCGGGGGTCGCATACAATGAGCAGTTCTTC.

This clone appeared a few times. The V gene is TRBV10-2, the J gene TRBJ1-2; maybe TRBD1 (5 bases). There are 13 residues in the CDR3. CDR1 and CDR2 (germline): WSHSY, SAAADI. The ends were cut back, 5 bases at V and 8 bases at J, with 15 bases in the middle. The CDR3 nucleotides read TGCGCCAGCAGTCCCGGACAAAAGAGGGGCTACACCTTC. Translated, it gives CASSPGQKRGYTF.

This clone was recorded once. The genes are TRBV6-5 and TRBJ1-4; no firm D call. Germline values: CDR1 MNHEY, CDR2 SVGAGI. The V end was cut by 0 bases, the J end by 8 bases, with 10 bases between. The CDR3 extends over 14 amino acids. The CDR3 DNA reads TGTGCCAGCAGTTACTCGAGGACGGCCGAAAAACTGTTTTTT. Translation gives CASSYSRTAEKLFF.

DNA of the CDR3: TGTGCCAGTAGTCCCGGCTCGGCGGGAAACACCATATATTTT. Protein: CASSPGSAGNTIYF. The chain couples TRBV19 to TRBJ1-3; D is undetermined. Trimming stripped 5 bases from V and 4 bases from J, with 12 bases between. In germline, CDR1 is LNHDA, CDR2 SQIVND (reference sequence). The CDR3 loop spans 14 amino acids.

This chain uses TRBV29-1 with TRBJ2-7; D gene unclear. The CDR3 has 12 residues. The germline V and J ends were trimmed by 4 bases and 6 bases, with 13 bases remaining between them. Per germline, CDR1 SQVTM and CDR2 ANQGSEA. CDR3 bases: TGCAGCGTTGGCCACTACAAGCCCGAGCAGTACTTC. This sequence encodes CSVGHYKPEQYF.

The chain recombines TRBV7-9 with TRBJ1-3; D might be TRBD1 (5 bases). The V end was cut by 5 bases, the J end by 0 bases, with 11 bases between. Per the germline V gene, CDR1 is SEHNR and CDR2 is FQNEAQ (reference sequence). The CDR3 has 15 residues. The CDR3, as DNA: TGTGCCAGCAGCAGAGACAGAAGCTCTGGAAACACCATATATTTT. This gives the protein CASSRDRSSGNTIYF. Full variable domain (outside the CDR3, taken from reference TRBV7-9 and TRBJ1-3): DTGVSQNPRHKITKRGQNVTFRCDPISEHNRLYWYRQTLGQGPEFLTYFQNEAQLEKSRLLSDRFSAERPKGSFSTLEIQRTEQGDSAMYLCASSRDRSSGNTIYFGEGSWLTVV.

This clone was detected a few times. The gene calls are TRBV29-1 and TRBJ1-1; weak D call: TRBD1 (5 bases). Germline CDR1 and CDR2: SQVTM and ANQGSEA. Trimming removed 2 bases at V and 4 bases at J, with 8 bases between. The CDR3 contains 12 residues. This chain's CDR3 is CSVEWGGTEAFF. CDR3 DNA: TGCAGCGTTGAATGGGGGGGCACTGAAGCTTTCTTT.

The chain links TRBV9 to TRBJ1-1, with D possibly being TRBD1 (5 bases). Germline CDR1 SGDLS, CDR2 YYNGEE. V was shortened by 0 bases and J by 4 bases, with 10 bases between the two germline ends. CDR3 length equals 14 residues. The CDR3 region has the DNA TGTGCCAGCAGCGTAGCCGGGGCTGGCACTGAAGCTTTCTTT. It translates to CASSVAGAGTEAFF.

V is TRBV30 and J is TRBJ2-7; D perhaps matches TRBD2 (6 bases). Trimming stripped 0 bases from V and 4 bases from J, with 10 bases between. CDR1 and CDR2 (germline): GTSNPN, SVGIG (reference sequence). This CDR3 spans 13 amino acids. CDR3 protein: CAWSVGSGYEQYF. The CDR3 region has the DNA TGTGCCTGGAGTGTCGGGAGTGGGTACGAGCAGTACTTC.

The CDR3 region has the DNA TGCGCCAGCAGCTTACTAGCGGTTAGCACAGATACGCAGTATTTT. Protein sequence: CASSLLAVSTDTQYF. The rearrangement links TRBV5-1 to TRBJ2-3; TRBD2 agrees at 8 bases. This CDR3 is built from 15 residues. The J segment lost 0 bases and the V segment lost 2 bases, leaving 2 bases of the junction unmatched. The V gene's germline CDR1 is SGHRS and CDR2 YFSETQ.

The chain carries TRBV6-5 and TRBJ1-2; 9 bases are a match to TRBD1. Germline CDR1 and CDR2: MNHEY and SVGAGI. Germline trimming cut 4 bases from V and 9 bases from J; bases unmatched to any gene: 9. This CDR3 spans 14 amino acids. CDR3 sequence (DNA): TGTGCCAGCAGTTCGATGACAGGGGGTGGACGCTACACCTTC. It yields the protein CASSSMTGGGRYTF.

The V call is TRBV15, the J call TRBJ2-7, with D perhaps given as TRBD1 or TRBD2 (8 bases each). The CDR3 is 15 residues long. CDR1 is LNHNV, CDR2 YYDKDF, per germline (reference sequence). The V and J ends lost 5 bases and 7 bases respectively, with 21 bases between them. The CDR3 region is CATSSGGTGAGEQYF. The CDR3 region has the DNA TGTGCCACCAGCTCGGGAGGGACAGGCGCCGGAGAGCAGTACTTC.

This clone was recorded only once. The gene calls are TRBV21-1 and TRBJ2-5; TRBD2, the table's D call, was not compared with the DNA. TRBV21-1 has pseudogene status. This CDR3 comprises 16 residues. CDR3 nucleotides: TGTGCCAGCAGCAGAGGACTCCGCGGGGGCGAAGAGACCCAGTACTTC. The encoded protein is CASSRGLRGGEETQYF.

The CDR3: CASSLAVGSPLHF. CDR3 coding DNA: TGTGCCAGCAGCTTGGCCGTGGGTTCACCCCTCCACTTT. The gene calls are TRBV5-6 and TRBJ1-6, with unresolved D. The V gene lost 0 bases and the J gene lost 9 bases, with 7 bases spanning the gap. The CDR3 is 13 residues long. Germline V gene sequence: CDR1 SGHDT, CDR2 YYEEEE.

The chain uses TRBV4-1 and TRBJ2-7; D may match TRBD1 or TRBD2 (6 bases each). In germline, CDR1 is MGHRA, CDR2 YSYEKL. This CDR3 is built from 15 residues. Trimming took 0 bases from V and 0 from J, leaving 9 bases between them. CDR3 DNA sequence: TGCGCCAGCAGCCAAGAGGGGGGCTTCTCCTACGAGCAGTACTTC. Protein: CASSQEGGFSYEQYF.

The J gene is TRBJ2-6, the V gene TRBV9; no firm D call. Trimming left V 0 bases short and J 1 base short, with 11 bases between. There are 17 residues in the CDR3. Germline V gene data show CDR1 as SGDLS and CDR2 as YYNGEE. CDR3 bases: TGTGCCAGCAGCGTAGGCGGAGCGTTGTCTGGGGCCAACGTCCTGACTTTC. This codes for CASSVGGALSGANVLTF.

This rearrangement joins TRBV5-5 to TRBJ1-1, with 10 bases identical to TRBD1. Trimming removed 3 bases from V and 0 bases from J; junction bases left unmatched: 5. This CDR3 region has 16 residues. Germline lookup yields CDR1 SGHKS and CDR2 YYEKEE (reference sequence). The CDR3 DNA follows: TGTGCCAGCAGCTCCGGGACAGGGGAACTGAACACTGAAGCTTTCTTT. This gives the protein CASSSGTGELNTEAFF.

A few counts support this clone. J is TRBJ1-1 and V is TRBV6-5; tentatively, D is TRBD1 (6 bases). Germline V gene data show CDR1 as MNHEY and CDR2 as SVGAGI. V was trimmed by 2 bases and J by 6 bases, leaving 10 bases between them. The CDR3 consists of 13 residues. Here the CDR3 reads CASSYGQLAEAFF. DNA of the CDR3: TGTGCCAGCAGTTACGGACAGCTCGCTGAAGCTTTCTTT.

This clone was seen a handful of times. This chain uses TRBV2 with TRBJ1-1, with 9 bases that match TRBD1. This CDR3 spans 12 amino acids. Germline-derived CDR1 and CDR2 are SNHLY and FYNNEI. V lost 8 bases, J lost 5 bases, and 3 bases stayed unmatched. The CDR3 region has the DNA TGTGCCAGCTCGACAGGGGGAACTGAAGCTTTCTTT. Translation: CASSTGGTEAFF.

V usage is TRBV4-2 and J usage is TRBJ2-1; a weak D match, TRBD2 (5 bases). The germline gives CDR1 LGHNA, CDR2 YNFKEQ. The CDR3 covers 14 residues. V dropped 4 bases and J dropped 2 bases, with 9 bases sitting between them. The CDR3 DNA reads TGTGCCAGCAGCCCGCCTAGCACCTACAATGAGCAGTTCTTC. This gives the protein CASSPPSTYNEQFF.